This T cell receptor (beta chain) was recorded in a study of cytomegalovirus exposure and HLA in healthy donors. The study's findings and limits: A later analysis reportedly found fewer N-insertions in an Asian-associated ancestry cluster than the roughly 670-donor mean. According to reports, the classifier identified cytomegalovirus status with high specificity and sensitivity.

Comment on this clone: What it binds is unknown.

PCR primers comprised 60 Vbeta and 13 Jbeta primers. Produced via immunoSEQ multiplex PCR; TCRdb's table is partial and in-frame only. The top ten clones hold 2.5% to 4% of a sample with roughly 190,000 clones, roughly 80% of them seen once. Germline CDR1 and CDR2: GTSNPN and SVGIG (reference sequence). This CDR3 region has 15 residues. V was clipped by 2 bases and J by 4 bases; unmatched bases: 2. The origin of this receptor is a female donor in good health and CMV-seronegative. V usage is TRBV30 and J usage is TRBJ2-3, with 14 bases identical to TRBD2. The sequenced sample consisted of PBMCs. CDR3 amino acids: CAWSRGLAGADTQYF. In nucleotides, the CDR3 is TGTGCCTGGAGTAGGGGACTAGCGGGGGCAGATACGCAGTATTTT.